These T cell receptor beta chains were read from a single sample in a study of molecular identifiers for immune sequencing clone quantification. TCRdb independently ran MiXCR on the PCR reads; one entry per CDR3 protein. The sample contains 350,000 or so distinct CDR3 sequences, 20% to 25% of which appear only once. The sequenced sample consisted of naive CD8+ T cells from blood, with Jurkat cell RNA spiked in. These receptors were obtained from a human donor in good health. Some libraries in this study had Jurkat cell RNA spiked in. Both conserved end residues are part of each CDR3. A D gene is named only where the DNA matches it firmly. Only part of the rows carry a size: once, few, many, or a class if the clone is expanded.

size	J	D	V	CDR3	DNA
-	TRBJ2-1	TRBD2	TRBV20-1	CSARPPAGLARGWNEQFF	TGCAGTGCTAGACCCCCCGCCGGACTAGCACGCGGCTGGAATGAGCAGTTCTTC
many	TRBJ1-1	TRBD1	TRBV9	CASSVQRGGEAFF	TGTGCCAGCAGCGTCCAAAGAGGGGGCGAAGCTTTCTTT
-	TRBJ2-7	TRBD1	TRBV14	CASSHQGVEEQYF	TGTGCCAGCAGCCATCAGGGGGTGGAAGAGCAGTACTTC
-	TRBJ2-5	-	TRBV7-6	CASSLGLDETQYF	TGTGCCAGCAGCTTAGGGCTAGACGAGACCCAGTACTTC
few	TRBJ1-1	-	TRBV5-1	CASSLGFDGTQDTEAYF	TGCGCCAGCAGCTTGGGTTTTGACGGGACCCAGGACACTGAAGCTTACTTT
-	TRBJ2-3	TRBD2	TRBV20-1	CSARDKASGSIDTQYF	TGCAGTGCTAGAGATAAGGCTAGCGGGAGTATAGATACGCAGTATTTT
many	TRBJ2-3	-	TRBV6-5	CASSYGGPAVDTQYF	TGTGCCAGCAGTTACGGGGGACCAGCTGTAGATACGCAGTATTTT
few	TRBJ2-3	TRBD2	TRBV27	CASSLVIGGGRDTQYF	TGTGCCAGCAGTTTAGTAATTGGCGGGGGTCGAGATACGCAGTATTTT
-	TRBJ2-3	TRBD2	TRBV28	CASITGGGRITDTQYF	TGTGCCAGCATTACGGGGGGCGGGAGGATCACAGATACGCAGTATTTT
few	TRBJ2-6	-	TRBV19	CASRRETLSGANVLTF	TGTGCCAGTAGAAGGGAAACCCTCTCTGGGGCCAACGTCCTGACTTTC
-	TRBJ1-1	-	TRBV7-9	CASSLFPWGGTEAFF	TGTGCCAGCAGCTTATTCCCGTGGGGGGGGACTGAAGCTTTCTTT
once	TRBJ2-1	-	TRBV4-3	CASSQVRGGPYNEQFF	TGCGCCAGCAGCCAAGTTCGAGGGGGGCCCTACAATGAGCAGTTCTTC
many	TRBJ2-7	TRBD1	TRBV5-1	CASSFQDRGGTEQYF	TGCGCCAGCAGCTTCCAGGACAGGGGAGGGACCGAGCAGTACTTC
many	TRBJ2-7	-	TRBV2	CASTDPSSYEQYF	TGTGCCAGCACTGACCCGAGCTCCTACGAGCAGTACTTC
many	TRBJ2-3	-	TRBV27	CASSPTGGLADTQYF	TGTGCCAGCAGTCCGACAGGGGGACTAGCGGATACGCAGTATTTT
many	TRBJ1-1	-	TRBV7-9	CASSPPQSNAEAFF	TGTGCCAGCAGCCCCCCGCAGTCAAACGCTGAAGCTTTCTTT
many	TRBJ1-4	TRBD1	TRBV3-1	CASSSGQGVEKLFF	TGTGCCAGCAGCTCGGGACAGGGGGTTGAAAAACTGTTTTTT
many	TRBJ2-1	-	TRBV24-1	CATSESRFHEQFF	TGTGCCACCAGTGAATCCCGATTCCATGAGCAGTTCTTC
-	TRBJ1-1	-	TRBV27	CASSLQAGLNTEAFF	TGTGCCAGCAGTTTACAGGCCGGGCTGAACACTGAAGCTTTCTTT
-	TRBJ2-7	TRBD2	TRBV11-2	CASSRVGTSGFYEQYF	TGTGCCAGCAGCCGAGTAGGGACTAGCGGATTCTACGAGCAGTACTTC
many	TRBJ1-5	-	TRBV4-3	CASSRGDNQPQHF	TGCGCCAGCAGCCGTGGGGACAATCAGCCCCAGCATTTT
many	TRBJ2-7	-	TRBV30	CAWSVTTEQYF	TGTGCCTGGAGTGTAACAACCGAGCAGTACTTC
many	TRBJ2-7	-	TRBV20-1	CSALPRDGLLPHEQYF	TGCAGTGCTCTACCCCGAGACGGACTTCTTCCCCACGAGCAGTACTTC
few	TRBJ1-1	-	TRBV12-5	CASGLGGAANTEAFF	TGTGCTAGTGGTTTAGGGGGGGCAGCCAACACTGAAGCTTTCTTT
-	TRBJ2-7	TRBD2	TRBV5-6	CASSLLRGEGHEQYF	TGTGCCAGCAGCTTGCTCCGGGGGGAAGGACACGAGCAGTACTTC
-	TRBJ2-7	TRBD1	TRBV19	CASGMGTGGEQYF	TGTGCCAGTGGTATGGGGACAGGAGGGGAGCAGTACTTC
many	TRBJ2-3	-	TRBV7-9	CASRMIRDGGTSADTQYF	TGTGCCAGCAGGATGATTCGGGACGGAGGAACGTCGGCAGATACGCAGTATTTT
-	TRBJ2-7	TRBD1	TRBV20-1	CSASPPDRGFIEQYF	TGCAGTGCTAGTCCCCCGGACAGGGGATTTATCGAGCAGTACTTC
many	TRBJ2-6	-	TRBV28	CASSSSSDVLWGSGANVLTF	TGTGCCAGCAGTTCCTCGTCAGACGTCTTGTGGGGGTCTGGGGCCAACGTCCTGACTTTC
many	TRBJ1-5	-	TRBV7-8	CASSLVNWGERQPQHF	TGTGCCAGCAGCTTAGTTAACTGGGGAGAACGTCAGCCCCAGCATTTT
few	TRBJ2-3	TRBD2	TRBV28	CAGSSSGSSTDTQYF	TGTGCCGGCAGTTCTAGCGGGAGCTCGACAGATACGCAGTATTTT
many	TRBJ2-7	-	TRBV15	CATSRDPDSSYEQYF	TGTGCCACCAGCAGAGATCCGGACTCCTCCTACGAGCAGTACTTC
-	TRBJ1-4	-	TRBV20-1	CSARDRVEKLSF	TGCAGTGCTAGAGACCGGGTTGAAAAACTGTCTTTT
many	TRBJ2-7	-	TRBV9	CASSAGTPEQYF	TGTGCCAGCAGCGCCGGGACACCTGAGCAGTACTTC
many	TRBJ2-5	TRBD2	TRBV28	CASSFGGGLAGERTTQYF	TGTGCCAGCAGTTTCGGCGGGGGACTAGCGGGGGAGAGGACGACCCAGTACTTC
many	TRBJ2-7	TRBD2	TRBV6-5	CASSPPLGGRAYEQYF	TGTGCCAGCAGCCCCCCACTCGGCGGGAGGGCGTACGAGCAGTACTTC
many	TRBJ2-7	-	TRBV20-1	CSARDPGAGYEQYF	TGCAGTGCTAGAGATCCTGGAGCCGGCTACGAGCAGTACTTC
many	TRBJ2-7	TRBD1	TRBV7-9	CASSAPDRGDEQYF	TGTGCCAGCAGCGCTCCGGACAGGGGTGACGAGCAGTACTTC
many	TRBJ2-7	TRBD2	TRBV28	CASSQPSSGHAVYEQYF	TGTGCCAGCAGCCAACCTTCTAGCGGGCACGCTGTTTACGAGCAGTACTTC
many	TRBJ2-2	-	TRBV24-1	CATSDFTRTNTGELFF	TGTGCCACCAGTGATTTCACCAGGACTAACACCGGGGAGCTGTTTTTT
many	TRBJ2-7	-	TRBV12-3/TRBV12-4	CASSRSTVTKQYF	TGTGCCAGCAGTCGCTCGACAGTTACTAAGCAGTACTTC
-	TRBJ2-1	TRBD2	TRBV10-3	CAISETTSGSYNEQSF	TGTGCCATCAGTGAGACTACTAGCGGCTCCTACAATGAGCAGTCCTTC
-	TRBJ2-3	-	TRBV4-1	CASSQRRQRTDTQYF	TGCGCCAGCAGCCAACGCCGACAGCGCACAGATACGCAGTATTTT
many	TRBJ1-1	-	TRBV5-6	CASSFFSGPEAFF	TGTGCCAGCAGCTTTTTCTCAGGACCTGAAGCTTTCTTT
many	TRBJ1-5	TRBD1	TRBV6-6	CASSDYGTVRDQPQHF	TGTGCCAGCAGTGACTATGGGACAGTTAGAGATCAGCCCCAGCATTTT
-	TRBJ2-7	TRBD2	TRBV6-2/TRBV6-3	CASSVLSGRANEQCF	TGTGCCAGCAGCGTACTTAGCGGGAGGGCCAACGAGCAGTGCTTC
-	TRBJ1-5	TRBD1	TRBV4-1	CASSQEDRGYQPQHF	TGCGCCAGCAGCCAAGAAGACAGGGGCTATCAGCCCCAGCATTTT
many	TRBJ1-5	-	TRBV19	CASSSGLLGWLGQPQHF	TGTGCCAGTAGTAGTGGACTCCTCGGATGGCTCGGGCAGCCCCAGCATTTT
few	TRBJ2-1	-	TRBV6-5	CASSYSGDPYNEQFF	TGTGCCAGCAGTTACTCGGGAGACCCATACAATGAGCAGTTCTTC
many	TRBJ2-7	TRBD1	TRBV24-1	CATSDWTGFFCEQYF	TGTGCCACCAGTGATTGGACAGGCTTCTTCTGCGAGCAGTACTTC